This T cell receptor beta chain emerged from a study of cytomegalovirus exposure and HLA in healthy donors. Study findings and constraints: The investigators catalogued 164 TCR beta chains as cytomegalovirus-associated.

This CDR3 is 17 amino acids long. From germline, CDR1 is LGHNA and CDR2 YNFKEQ. V was pared by 0 bases and J by 2 bases, with 16 bases between. Only a few counts were recorded for this clone. Its antigen is not identified. The PCR contained 60 Vbeta and 13 Jbeta primers. This table comes from immunoSEQ multiplex PCR, and its TCRdb copy is limited to in-frame clones, with some not included. The sample consists of over 120,000 clones, more than 7.5% of them appearing once. The donors gave bone marrow, and they were healthy. The sequenced material came from PBMCs. V usage is TRBV4-2 and J usage is TRBJ1-2; unclear D gene. The sequence came from a man in his fifties or sixties in good health and CMV-seronegative. This CDR3 reads CASSQDQARQLNYGYTF. For the CDR3, the DNA is TGTGCCAGCAGCCAAGATCAGGCCCGGCAGCTAAACTATGGCTACACCTTC.